This T cell receptor (beta chain) came from a study of blood T cell repertoires in COVID-19. Authors' methods: Reference gene primers were amplified, and this amplification served to estimate nucleated cell counts. Clones were read by immunoSEQ multiplex PCR, and TCRdb kept only the in-frame ones, dropping some. That table supplies the V and J calls and clone size; D and trimming were determined from the DNA. Of around 300,000 clones listed, 88% were seen once; the top ten hold 3%. Living in 24 US areas, the participants were between about 18 and 90 years of age. Symptom resolution, clearance, or two negative PCRs marked donors in Cohort 3 as recovered. Losses at the gene ends were 2 bases for V and 2 bases for J; bases not matched to a gene: 6. CDR3 length equals 17 residues. From germline, CDR1 is MNHNS and CDR2 SASEGT.

The clonotype comes from a woman aged 45-60 years who had recovered from COVID-19. Input material: PBMCs or T cells enriched from blood (not recorded which). The chain links TRBV6-1 to TRBJ2-1; 10 nucleotides line up with TRBD2. The CDR3: CASSELAGVVAYNEQFF. DNA for the CDR3: TGTGCCAGCAGTGAACTAGCGGGAGTGGTAGCCTACAATGAGCAGTTCTTC.